These T cell receptor beta chains were read from a single sample in a study of Graves' ophthalmopathy and Graves' hyperthyroidism. TCRdb passed the multiplex PCR reads through MiXCR, listing each CDR3 protein once. The sample includes approximately 500,000 distinct CDR3 sequences, around 15% of them seen just once. Input material: blood. The receptors here all came from a woman in her twenties or thirties with Graves' ophthalmopathy. CDR3s include the opening cysteine and the closing phenylalanine or tryptophan. A D gene is named only where the DNA matches it firmly. The size entry is marked missing in some rows and otherwise reads once, few, many or a size class.

cdr3_aa	cdr3_nt	d_call	v_call	j_call	cdr3_length	clone_size
CASSVRSESPLHF	TGTGCCAGCAGCGTCCGCTCGGAATCACCCCTCCACTTT	-	TRBV9	TRBJ1-6	13	many
CASSRDVNSPLHF	TGTGCCAGCAGCCGGGACGTGAATTCACCCCTCCACTTT	-	TRBV9	TRBJ1-6	13	many
CASSPPPDLYEQYF	TGTGCCAGCAGTCCACCCCCGGACCTCTACGAGCAGTACTTC	-	TRBV28	TRBJ2-7	14	many
CATSLTRLAILYEQYF	TGTGCCACCTCGTTAACACGACTAGCGATCCTCTACGAGCAGTACTTC	TRBD2	TRBV10-3	TRBJ2-7	16	many
CASGYAWTSPSFTYEQYF	TGTGCCAGCGGGTATGCTTGGACTAGCCCCAGCTTCACCTACGAGCAGTACTTC	TRBD2	TRBV13	TRBJ2-7	18	many
CASSQDPGAGSPLHF	TGTGCCAGCAGCCAAGATCCGGGGGCTGGTTCACCCCTCCACTTT	-	TRBV4-2	TRBJ1-6	15	many
CASSQDSPPDF	TGTGCCAGCAGCCAAGACTCTCCCCCGGACTTC	-	TRBV3-1	TRBJ2-7	11	many
CASSQDTTQSSYNSPLHF	TGCGCCAGCAGCCAAGATACCACACAGAGCTCCTATAATTCACCCCTCCACTTT	-	TRBV4-1	TRBJ1-6	18	many
CASSHRRLLSTEAFF	TGTGCCAGCAGCCATCGACGACTCCTCTCCACTGAAGCTTTCTTT	-	TRBV7-8	TRBJ1-1	15	many
CASSFSRDTRAGTEAFF	TGTGCCAGCAGCTTTTCTCGGGACACCAGGGCGGGCACTGAAGCTTTCTTT	-	TRBV11-3	TRBJ1-1	17	few
CASSPPRGADTGELFF	TGCGCCAGCAGCCCCCCACGGGGGGCGGACACCGGGGAGCTGTTTTTT	-	TRBV4-1	TRBJ2-2	16	-
CASSQALGVYEQYF	TGTGCCAGCAGCCAAGCTTTGGGGGTTTACGAGCAGTACTTC	-	TRBV7-2	TRBJ2-7	14	-
CASSRGDTGELFF	TGCGCCAGCAGTAGGGGTGACACCGGGGAGCTGTTTTTT	-	TRBV10-1	TRBJ2-2	13	many
CASSQDGGPQETQYF	TGCGCCAGCAGCCAAGATGGGGGGCCTCAAGAGACCCAGTACTTC	-	TRBV4-1	TRBJ2-5	15	few
CSAMTGIEQYF	TGCAGTGCTATGACAGGGATCGAGCAGTACTTC	TRBD1	TRBV20-1	TRBJ2-7	11	many